This T cell receptor beta chain was identified during a study of blood T cells in healthy people across ages. Each sample yielded at least 5 micrograms of PBMC total RNA. Germline CDR1 SNHLY, CDR2 FYNNEI. V gave up 3 bases and J gave up 10 bases, with 13 bases separating them. CDR3 length equals 14 residues. The use of a sample-barcoded 5' primer and a J-beta primer mix characterized a second PCR of about 7 to 12 cycles. TCRdb itself ran the 5' RACE reads through MiXCR, one entry per CDR3 protein. The sample records some 320,000 distinct CDR3 sequences, 25% to 30% being singletons. The source material was blood. The V call is TRBV2, the J call TRBJ1-6, with D unresolved. This receptor was identified in a woman in her sixties or seventies in good health. The CDR3 is CASSEPGYRSPLHF. CDR3 bases: TGTGCCAGCAGTGAGCCAGGCTACAGATCACCCCTCCACTTT.